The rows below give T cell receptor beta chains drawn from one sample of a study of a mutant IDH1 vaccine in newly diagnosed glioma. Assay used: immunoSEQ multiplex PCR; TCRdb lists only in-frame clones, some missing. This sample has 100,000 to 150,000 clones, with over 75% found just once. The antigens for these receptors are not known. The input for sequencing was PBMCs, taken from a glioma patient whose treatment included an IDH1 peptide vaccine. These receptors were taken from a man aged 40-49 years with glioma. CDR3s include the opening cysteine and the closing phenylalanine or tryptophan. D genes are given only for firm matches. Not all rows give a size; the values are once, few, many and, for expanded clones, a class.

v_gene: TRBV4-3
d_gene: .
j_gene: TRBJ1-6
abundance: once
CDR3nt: TGCGCCAGCGGGTGGAGGGTTTATTCACCCCTCCACTTT
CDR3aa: CASGWRVYSPLHF

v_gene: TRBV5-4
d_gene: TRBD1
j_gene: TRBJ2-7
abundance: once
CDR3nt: TGTGCCAGCAGCTTGGGGGGACAGGGGGCGATCCCCTACGAGCAGTACTTC
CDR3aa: CASSLGGQGAIPYEQYF

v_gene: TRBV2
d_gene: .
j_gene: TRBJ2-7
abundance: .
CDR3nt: TGTGCCAGCAGATGGGCCTCCTACGAGCAGTACTTC
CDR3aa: CASRWASYEQYF

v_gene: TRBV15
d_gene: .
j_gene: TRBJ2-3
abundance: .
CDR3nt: TGTGCCACCAGCAGAGACCGGGTCACAGGGACCGGTACTACAGATACGCAGTATTTT
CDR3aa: CATSRDRVTGTGTTDTQYF

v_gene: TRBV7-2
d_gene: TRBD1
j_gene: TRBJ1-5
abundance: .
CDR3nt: TGTGCCAGCAGCTCCACGACAGGGGTCAATCAGCCCCAGCATTTT
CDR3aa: CASSSTTGVNQPQHF

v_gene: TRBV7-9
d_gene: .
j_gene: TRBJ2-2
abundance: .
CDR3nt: TGTGCCAGCAGCTCTTACAGGGCCGGGGAGCTGTTTTTT
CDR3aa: CASSSYRAGELFF

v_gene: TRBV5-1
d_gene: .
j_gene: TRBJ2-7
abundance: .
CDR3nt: TGCGCCAGCAGCTTGGATCCTGGGTGGGAGCAGTACTTC
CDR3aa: CASSLDPGWEQYF

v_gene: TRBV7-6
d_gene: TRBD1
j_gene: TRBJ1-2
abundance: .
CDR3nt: TGTGCCAGCAGCTCGAATACAGGGGCGGTATATGGCTACACCTTC
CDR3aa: CASSSNTGAVYGYTF

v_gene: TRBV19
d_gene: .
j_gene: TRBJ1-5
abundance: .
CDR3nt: TGTGCCAGTAGCCCCGTGGGAAACAATCAGCCCCAGCATTTT
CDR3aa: CASSPVGNNQPQHF

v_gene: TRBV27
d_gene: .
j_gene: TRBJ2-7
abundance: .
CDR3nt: TGTGCCAGCAGTTCCGCGGGGTCCTACGAGCAGTACTTC
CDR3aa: CASSSAGSYEQYF

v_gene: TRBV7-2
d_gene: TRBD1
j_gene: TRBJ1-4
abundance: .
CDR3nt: TGTGCCAGCAGCTTAGCTCTTATTGGGGGGGACAGGCATAATGAAAAACTGTTTTTT
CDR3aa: CASSLALIGGDRHNEKLFF

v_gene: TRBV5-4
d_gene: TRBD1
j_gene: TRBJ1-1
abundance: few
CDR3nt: TGTGCCAGCAGCTTGGGTCCGACAGGGGACACTGAAGCTTTCTTT
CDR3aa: CASSLGPTGDTEAFF

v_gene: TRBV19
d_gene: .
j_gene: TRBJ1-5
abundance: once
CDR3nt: TGTGCCAGCACCGGGAATTGGGGTCAGCCCCAGCATTTT
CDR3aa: CASTGNWGQPQHF

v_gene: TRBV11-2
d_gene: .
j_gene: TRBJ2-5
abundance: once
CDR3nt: TGTGCCAGCAGCTTAGGACCCGCGACGGAGACCCAGTACTTC
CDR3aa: CASSLGPATETQYF

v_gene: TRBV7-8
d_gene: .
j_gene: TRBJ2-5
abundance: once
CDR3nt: TGTGCCAGCAGCTTAGCTTGGCTACAAATTCGCGAGACCCAGTACTTC
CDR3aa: CASSLAWLQIRETQYF

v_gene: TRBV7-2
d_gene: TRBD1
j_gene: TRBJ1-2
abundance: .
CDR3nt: TGTGCCAGCAGCTTAGCGGGGACAGGGAGCAGCTATGGCTACACCTTC
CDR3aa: CASSLAGTGSSYGYTF

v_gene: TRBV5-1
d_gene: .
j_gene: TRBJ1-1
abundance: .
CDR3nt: TGCGCCAGCAGCTTAGCCCCACAGGGTCGGACTGAAGCTTTCTTT
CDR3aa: CASSLAPQGRTEAFF

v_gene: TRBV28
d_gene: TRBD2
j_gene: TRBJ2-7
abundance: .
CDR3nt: TGTGCCAGCAGCGTAGCGGGAGCCTCCTACGAGCAGTACTTC
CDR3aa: CASSVAGASYEQYF

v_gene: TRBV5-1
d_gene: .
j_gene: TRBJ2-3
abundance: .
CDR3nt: TGCGCCAGCAGCTTGGACACAGATACGCAGTATTTT
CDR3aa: CASSLDTDTQYF

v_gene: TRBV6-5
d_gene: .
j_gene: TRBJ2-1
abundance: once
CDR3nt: TGTGCCAGCAGTTACGGACTCGGAGGGAATGAGCAGTTCTTC
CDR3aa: CASSYGLGGNEQFF

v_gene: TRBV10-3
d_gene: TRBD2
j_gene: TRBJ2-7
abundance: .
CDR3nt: TGTGCCATCAGGACTAGCGGGGGCTCCTACGAGCAGTATTTC
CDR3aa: CAIRTSGGSYEQYF

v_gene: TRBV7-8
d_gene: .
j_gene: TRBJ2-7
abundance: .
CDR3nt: TGTGCCAGCAGCTTAGGGACAGCCTACGAGCAGTACTTC
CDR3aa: CASSLGTAYEQYF

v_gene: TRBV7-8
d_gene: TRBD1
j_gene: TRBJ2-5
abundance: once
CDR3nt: TGTGCCAGCAGCCCTGGGACAGGGCAAGAGACCCAGTACTTC
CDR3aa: CASSPGTGQETQYF

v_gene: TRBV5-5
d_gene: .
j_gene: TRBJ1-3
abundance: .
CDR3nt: TGTGCCAGCAGCCAGTCCTTCTCTGGAAACACCATATATTTT
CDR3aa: CASSQSFSGNTIYF

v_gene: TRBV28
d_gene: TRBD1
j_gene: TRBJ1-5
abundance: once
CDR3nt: TGTGCCAGCAGTCCATTCCGGGACAGGGTAAGACAGCCCCAGCATTTT
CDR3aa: CASSPFRDRVRQPQHF

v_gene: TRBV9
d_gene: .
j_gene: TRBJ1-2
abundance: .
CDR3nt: TGTGCCAGCAGCCAACGCGGACGTGGCTACACCTTC
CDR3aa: CASSQRGRGYTF

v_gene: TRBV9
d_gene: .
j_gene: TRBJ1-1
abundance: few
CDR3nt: TGTGCCAGCAGCGTAGGAGGACGAGAAGCTTTCTTT
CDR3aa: CASSVGGREAFF

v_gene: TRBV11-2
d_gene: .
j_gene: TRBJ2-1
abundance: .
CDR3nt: TGTGCCAGCAGGGTGCTAGCAGGCAATGAGCAGTTCTTC
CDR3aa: CASRVLAGNEQFF

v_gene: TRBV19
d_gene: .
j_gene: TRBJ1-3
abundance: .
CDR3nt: TGTGCCAGTAGTATTCTTGGGGCGAACACCATATATTTT
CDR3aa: CASSILGANTIYF

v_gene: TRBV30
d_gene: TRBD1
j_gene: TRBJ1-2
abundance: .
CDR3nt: TGTGCCTGGAGTGAGGACAGGATGAACTATGGCTACACCTTC
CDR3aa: CAWSEDRMNYGYTF

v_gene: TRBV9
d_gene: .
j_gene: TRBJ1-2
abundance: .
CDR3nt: TGTGCCAGCAGACCAGACGGGCAGGGTGGTGGCTACACCTTC
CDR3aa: CASRPDGQGGGYTF

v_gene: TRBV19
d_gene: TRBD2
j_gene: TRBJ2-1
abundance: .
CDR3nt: TGTGCCAGTAGTATAATCGGACTAGCCTCAACCTACAATGAGCAGTTCTTC
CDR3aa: CASSIIGLASTYNEQFF

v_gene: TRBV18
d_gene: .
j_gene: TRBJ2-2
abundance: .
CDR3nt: TGTGCCAGCTCACCGCCGGGAGGGGAGCTGTTTTTT
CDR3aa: CASSPPGGELFF

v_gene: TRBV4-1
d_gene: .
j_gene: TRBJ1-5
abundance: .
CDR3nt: TGCGCCAGCAGCCAAGATTGGGGTATGGGGCAGCCCCAGCATTTT
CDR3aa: CASSQDWGMGQPQHF

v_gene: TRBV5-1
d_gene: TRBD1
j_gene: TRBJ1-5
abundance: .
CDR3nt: TGCGCCAGCAGCTTAGATGGGACAGGGAATCAGCCCCAGCATTTT
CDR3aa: CASSLDGTGNQPQHF

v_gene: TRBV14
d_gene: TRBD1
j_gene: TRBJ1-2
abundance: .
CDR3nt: TGTGCCAGCAGCCAAGAGAGAGGGACAGTTATTAACTATGGCTACACCTTC
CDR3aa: CASSQERGTVINYGYTF

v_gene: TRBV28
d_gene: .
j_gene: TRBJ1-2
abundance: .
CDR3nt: TGTGCCAGCAGTTTGGGCAGGGCGGACGGAAAGAACTATGGCTACACCTTC
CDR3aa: CASSLGRADGKNYGYTF

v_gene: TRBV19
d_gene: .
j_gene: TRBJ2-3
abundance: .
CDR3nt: TGTGCCAGTACCCCCCAGGGCTGGGCGCCGGCAGATACGCAGTATTTT
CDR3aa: CASTPQGWAPADTQYF

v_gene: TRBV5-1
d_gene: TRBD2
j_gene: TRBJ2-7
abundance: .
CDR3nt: TGCGCCAGCAGCCTTGCTACGGCGGGAGATGGCGAGCAGTACTTC
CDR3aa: CASSLATAGDGEQYF

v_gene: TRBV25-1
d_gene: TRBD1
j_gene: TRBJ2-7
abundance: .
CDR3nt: TGTGCCAGCAGTGGCGCGGGACAGGACATCGCCTACGAGCAGTACTTC
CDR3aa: CASSGAGQDIAYEQYF

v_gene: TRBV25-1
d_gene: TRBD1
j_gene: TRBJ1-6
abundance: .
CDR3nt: TGTGCCAGCAATTCCCCGGGACAGGGAGAATCACCCCTCCACTTT
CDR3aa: CASNSPGQGESPLHF

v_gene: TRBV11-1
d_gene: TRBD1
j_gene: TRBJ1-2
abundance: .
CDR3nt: TGTGCCAGCAGCTTGAGACAGGGATCTCGCGGCTACACCTTC
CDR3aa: CASSLRQGSRGYTF

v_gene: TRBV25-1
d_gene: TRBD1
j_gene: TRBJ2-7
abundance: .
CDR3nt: TGTGCCAGCAGTGGGGGGACAGGGGCACCCTACGAGCAGTACTTC
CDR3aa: CASSGGTGAPYEQYF

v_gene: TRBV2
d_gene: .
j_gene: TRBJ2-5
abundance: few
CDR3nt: TGTGCCAGCGGCAGGCTCCAAGAGACCCAGTACTTC
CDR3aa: CASGRLQETQYF

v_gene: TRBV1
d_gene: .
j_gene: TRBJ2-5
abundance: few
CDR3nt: TGCACCGGCCGGACTAGCGGGAGGGAAGAGACCCAGTACTTC
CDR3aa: CTGRTSGREETQYF

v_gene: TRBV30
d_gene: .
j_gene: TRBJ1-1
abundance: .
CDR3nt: TGTGCCCATCGGCCCGACAGGCAGAACACTGAAGCTTTCTTT
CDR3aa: CAHRPDRQNTEAFF

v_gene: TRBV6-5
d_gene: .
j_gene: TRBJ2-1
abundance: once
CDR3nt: TGTGCCAGCAGTTACCTGAACAATGAGCAGTTCTTC
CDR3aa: CASSYLNNEQFF

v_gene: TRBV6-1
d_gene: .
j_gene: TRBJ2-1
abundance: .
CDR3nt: TGTGCCAGCAGACTTGGGACAACCCCTTACAATGAGCAGTTCTTC
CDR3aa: CASRLGTTPYNEQFF

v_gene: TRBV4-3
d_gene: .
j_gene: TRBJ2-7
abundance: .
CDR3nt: TGCGCCAGCAGCCAAGCGTTTCCTTCCTACGAGCAGTACTTC
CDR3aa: CASSQAFPSYEQYF

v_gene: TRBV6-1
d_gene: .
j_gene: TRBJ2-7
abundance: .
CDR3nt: TGTGCCAGCAGTGTAGGGGCAGCCGGACTCTACGAGCAGTACTTC
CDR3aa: CASSVGAAGLYEQYF